One sample yielded the 15 T cell receptor beta chains listed below, sequenced in a study of cytomegalovirus exposure and HLA in healthy donors (dated by TCRdb to the late 2010s). The library was built by means of the immunoSEQ multiplex PCR assay. TCRdb retrieved this table from immuneACCESS and kept in-frame rearrangements only. Not all clones are present; in checked studies, unresolved V genes account for under half, and no reason is known for the remainder. Across this sample there are some 180,000 clones, with 86% seen only once. The top ten hold roughly 6.6% of the sample. The sample taken for sequencing was PBMCs. The source of these receptors is a man aged 25-45 years in good health and CMV-seropositive.

This clone appeared a few times. The V and J genes are TRBV7-9 and TRBJ1-2, with D uncertain. Germline values: CDR1 SEHNR, CDR2 FQNEAQ (reference sequence). This CDR3 is 12 amino acids long. The V gene lost 3 bases and the J gene lost 2 bases, with 4 bases spanning the gap. In DNA, the CDR3 is TGTGCCAGCAGCTTGAGAAACTATGGCTACACCTTC. Translating it yields CASSLRNYGYTF.

V is TRBV5-6 and J is TRBJ1-5; tentative D call: TRBD1 (5 bases). In germline, CDR1 is SGHDT, CDR2 YYEEEE. Trimming left V 3 bases short and J 7 bases short, with 8 bases between. There are 12 residues in the CDR3. The CDR3 loop reads CASSSGGQPQHF. The CDR3 region has the DNA TGTGCCAGCAGCTCGGGGGGGCAGCCCCAGCATTTT.

This clone was counted a single time. The J gene is TRBJ2-7, the V gene TRBV2, with 8 bases lining up with TRBD1. This CDR3 region has 14 residues. Losses at the gene ends were 7 bases for V and 6 bases for J; bases not matched to a gene: 11. The germline gives CDR1 SNHLY, CDR2 FYNNEI. CDR3 DNA: TGTGCCAGCACTGACAGGGGCCACCAGGCCGAGCAGTACTTC. It yields the protein CASTDRGHQAEQYF.

The chain has TRBV9 and TRBJ2-7, with D perhaps being TRBD1 or TRBD2 (5 bases each). In germline, CDR1 is SGDLS, CDR2 YYNGEE. This CDR3 region has 15 residues. The V end lost 4 bases, the J end lost 0 bases, and 14 bases lay between the germline ends. The CDR3 loop is CASSSSGTNSYEQYF. The CDR3 nucleotides are TGTGCCAGCAGCTCTTCCGGGACGAACTCCTACGAGCAGTACTTC.

The CDR3, as DNA: TGTGCCAGCAGCCGCAGGGGGCAAGAGACCCAGTACTTC. Its translation is CASSRRGQETQYF. V usage is TRBV7-9 and J usage is TRBJ2-5; 7 bases fit TRBD1. J lost 2 bases, V lost 5 bases, and 2 bases had no gene match. Germline loops: CDR1 SEHNR, CDR2 FQNEAQ (reference sequence). This CDR3 has 13 residues.

This clone was counted a single time. V and J are TRBV7-9 and TRBJ1-1; D is undetermined. The CDR3 is made up of 11 amino acids. Germline lookup yields CDR1 SEHNR and CDR2 FQNEAQ (reference sequence). The V and J ends lost 5 bases and 9 bases respectively, with 10 bases between them. The CDR3 protein is CASSHDEKAFF. The CDR3 DNA reads as TGTGCCAGCAGCCACGACGAAAAAGCTTTCTTT. Complete variable domain (other parts from reference TRBV7-9 and TRBJ1-1): DTGVSQNPRHKITKRGQNVTFRCDPISEHNRLYWYRQTLGQGPEFLTYFQNEAQLEKSRLLSDRFSAERPKGSFSTLEIQRTEQGDSAMYLCASSHDEKAFFGQGTRLTVV.

This chain links TRBV15 with TRBJ2-3; the match to TRBD2 covers 13 bases. The CDR3 runs 16 residues. Germline-derived CDR1 and CDR2 are LNHNV and YYDKDF (reference sequence). V shed 4 bases, J shed 4 bases, and the junction held 5 bases outside the gene matches. For the CDR3, the DNA is TGTGCCACCAGCAAAGGACTAGCGGGAGTGTCAGATACGCAGTATTTT. Protein: CATSKGLAGVSDTQYF.

The chain recombines TRBV6-1 with TRBJ1-5; 7 bases match TRBD1. The trim removed 5 bases at V and 6 bases at J, leaving 10 bases unmatched. CDR1 is MNHNS and CDR2 is SASEGT in the germline V gene. The CDR3 loop spans 15 amino acids. The CDR3 here is CASSPPAGGGQPQHF. CDR3 coding DNA: TGTGCCAGCAGTCCCCCGGCAGGGGGGGGTCAGCCCCAGCATTTT.

V is TRBV7-9 and J is TRBJ1-3; possible D gene TRBD1, 6 bases. V was trimmed by 3 bases and J by 0 bases, leaving 12 bases between them. The CDR3 has 16 amino acids. The germline V gene encodes CDR1 SEHNR and CDR2 FQNEAQ (reference sequence). CDR3 nucleotides: TGTGCCAGCAGCTTCGGACAGCCCGGCTCTGGAAACACCATATATTTT. It encodes CASSFGQPGSGNTIYF.

The rearrangement uses TRBV11-2 and TRBJ1-5; no reliable D call. CDR3 length: 13 residues. CDR1 and CDR2 from the germline V gene are SGHAT and FQNNGV. V lost 4 bases, J lost 0 bases, and 4 bases lay in between. The DNA of the CDR3 is TGTGCCAGCAGCTACAATAGCAATCAGCCCCAGCATTTT. It yields the protein CASSYNSNQPQHF.

This clone was recorded a few times. This chain connects TRBV6-5 to TRBJ2-7; D is perhaps TRBD1 or TRBD2 (6 bases each). V was cut by 10 bases and J by 0 bases, with 16 bases left in between. There are 14 residues in the CDR3. The germline V gene has CDR1 MNHEY and CDR2 SVGAGI. The DNA for the CDR3 is TGTGCCACCCTTAGTGGGGGGCACTCCTACGAGCAGTACTTC. Its translation is CATLSGGHSYEQYF.

V and J are TRBV7-9 and TRBJ2-2, with TRBD2 identical over 10 bases. This CDR3 is built from 17 residues. In germline, CDR1 is SEHNR, CDR2 FQNEAQ (reference sequence). The J segment lost 3 bases and the V segment lost 0 bases, leaving 4 bases of the junction unmatched. CDR3 coding DNA: TGTGCCAGCAGCTTAGCAGCGGGAGGGCTGCACACCGGGGAGCTGTTTTTT. This encodes CASSLAAGGLHTGELFF.

The chain couples TRBV2 to TRBJ2-7, with TRBD1 matching over 10 bases. V shed 3 bases and J 6 bases; nucleotides not matched to a gene: 5. Per the germline V gene, CDR1 is SNHLY and CDR2 is FYNNEI. This CDR3 is 14 amino acids long. As DNA, the CDR3 is TGTGCCAGCAGTGACGGGACAGGGGCGCTCGAGCAGTACTTC. Its translation: CASSDGTGALEQYF.

This clone has just one count. J is TRBJ1-1 and V is TRBV7-9; D is unclear. V shed 5 bases and J shed 8 bases, with 18 bases lying between them. CDR1 and CDR2 from the germline V gene are SEHNR and FQNEAQ (reference sequence). There are 14 residues in the CDR3. The CDR3 protein is CASSPNHPGSEAFF. CDR3 in DNA: TGTGCCAGCAGCCCGAATCACCCGGGGTCCGAAGCTTTCTTT. The full variable domain, its missing parts supplied by reference TRBV7-9 and TRBJ1-1, is DTGVSQNPRHKITKRGQNVTFRCDPISEHNRLYWYRQTLGQGPEFLTYFQNEAQLEKSRLLSDRFSAERPKGSFSTLEIQRTEQGDSAMYLCASSPNHPGSEAFFGQGTRLTVV.

CDR3 protein: CASSTASYEQYF. CDR3 in DNA: TGTGCCAGCAGCACCGCTTCCTACGAGCAGTACTTC. This chain connects TRBV7-9 to TRBJ2-7; no reliable D call. Trimming stripped 5 bases from V and 1 base from J, with 6 bases between. This CDR3 is built from 12 residues. The germline gives CDR1 SEHNR, CDR2 FQNEAQ (reference sequence).